These 32 T cell receptor beta chains originate from one sample sequenced in a study of blood T cell repertoires in COVID-19. TCRdb keeps only in-frame clones here, not all; method: immunoSEQ multiplex PCR. The top ten hold over 9% of the sample, which has about 310,000 clones, approximately 91% seen once. Sequenced input: PBMCs or T cells enriched from blood (not recorded which). The receptors come from a woman in her thirties or forties who had recovered from COVID-19.

The chain couples TRBV19 to TRBJ2-7, with 9 bases matching TRBD1. V lost 6 bases and J lost 4; bases outside the gene matches: 7. CDR1 is LNHDA and CDR2 is SQIVND in the germline V gene (reference sequence). This CDR3 region has 14 residues. CDR3 sequence (DNA): TGTGCCAGTAGCGCTACAGGGGGCGCATACGAGCAGTACTTC. The encoded protein is CASSATGGAYEQYF.

This clone turned up a few times. The chain uses TRBV24-1 and TRBJ2-3; 9 bases are shared with TRBD1. The junction had 3 bases not matched to a gene; V was cut back by 5 bases and J by 1 base. Per germline, CDR1 KGHDR and CDR2 SFDVKD. This CDR3 is 15 amino acids long. Here the CDR3 reads CATSGRDRGTDTQYF. CDR3 nucleotides: TGTGCCACCAGTGGACGGGACAGGGGCACAGATACGCAGTATTTT.

V gene TRBV3-1 (or the pseudogene TRBV3-2) combines with J gene TRBJ1-2, with D maybe TRBD1 (6 bases). V was trimmed by 4 bases and J by 0 bases, leaving 12 bases between them. CDR3 length: 15 residues. Looked up from germline, CDR1 is LGHDT and CDR2 is YNNKEL (reference sequence). CDR3 DNA: TGTGCCAGCAGCCGATCAGGGACAACTAACTATGGCTACACCTTC. Translating gives CASSRSGTTNYGYTF.

The chain has TRBV27 and TRBJ2-7, with 11 bases that match TRBD2. The CDR3 sequence is 14 residues long. V lost 3 bases, J lost 3 bases, and 1 base stayed unmatched. Germline lookup yields CDR1 MNHEY and CDR2 SMNVEV (reference sequence). CDR3: CASSFGTSGYEQYF. The CDR3, as DNA: TGTGCCAGCAGTTTCGGGACTAGCGGCTACGAGCAGTACTTC.

The chain employs TRBV7-9 and TRBJ2-2, with 8 positions matching TRBD2. The CDR3 is made up of 15 amino acids. V dropped 2 bases and J dropped 5; count of bases not matched to a gene: 4. CDR1 and CDR2 (germline): SEHNR, FQNEAQ (reference sequence). CDR3: CASSLIGRGTGELFF. Here the CDR3 DNA reads TGTGCCAGCAGCTTAATCGGGAGGGGGACCGGGGAGCTGTTTTTT.

The rearrangement uses TRBV4-3 and TRBJ2-3; D is perhaps TRBD2 (7 bases). The CDR3 is made up of 14 amino acids. V dropped 1 base and J dropped 6 bases, with 11 bases sitting between them. Germline CDR1 LGHNA, CDR2 YSLEER. The CDR3 nucleotides read TGCGCCAGCAGCCAAGGTGGGAGGGGGGATACGCAGTATTTT. Protein: CASSQGGRGDTQYF.

The V call is TRBV19, the J call TRBJ2-1, with 7 nucleotides matching TRBD1. V dropped 5 bases and J dropped 3; count of bases not matched to a gene: 1. Germline V lookup: CDR1 LNHDA, CDR2 SQIVND (reference sequence). CDR3 length: 13 residues. CDR3 loop: CASSGTDYNEQFF. CDR3 coding DNA: TGTGCCAGTAGTGGGACAGACTACAATGAGCAGTTCTTC. Full variable domain (missing parts from reference TRBV19 and TRBJ2-1): DGGITQSPKYLFRKEGQNVTLSCEQNLNHDAMYWYRQDPGQGLRLIYYSQIVNDFQKGDIAEGYSVSREKKESFPLTVTSAQKNPTAFYLCASSGTDYNEQFFGPGTRLTVL.

The chain carries TRBV28 and TRBJ1-2; D uncertain. V was clipped by 1 base and J by 0 bases, with 3 bases between them. There are 13 residues in the CDR3. CDR1 MDHEN and CDR2 SYDVKM come from the germline V gene. The CDR3 nucleotides are TGTGCCAGCAGTTTATTAGCTAACTATGGCTACACCTTC. This codes for CASSLLANYGYTF.

The V and J genes are TRBV19 and TRBJ1-1; possible D gene TRBD1, 5 bases. The CDR3 is 15 amino acids. Trimming took 7 bases from V and 2 from J, leaving 17 bases between them. Germline-derived CDR1 and CDR2 are LNHDA and SQIVND (reference sequence). CDR3 nucleotides: TGTGCCAGTAAAACACAGGCCGGACTAAACACTGAAGCTTTCTTT. Its protein is CASKTQAGLNTEAFF.

The V and J genes are TRBV11-3 and TRBJ2-7, with 7 bases identical to TRBD1. The CDR3 loop spans 16 amino acids. Germline values: CDR1 SGHNT, CDR2 YENEEA. The ends lost 6 bases at V and 2 bases at J; junction bases unmatched: 13. Here the CDR3 DNA reads TGTGCCAGCAGTCCGGCCCCCGGACAGGCCACCTACGAGCAGTACTTC. It translates to CASSPAPGQATYEQYF.

The chain is built from TRBV6-1 and TRBJ2-7; 9 positions agree with TRBD2. The CDR3 totals 16 residues. Germline V lookup: CDR1 MNHNS, CDR2 SASEGT. V was pared by 2 bases and J by 1 base, with 6 bases of the junction left unmatched. Written as DNA, the CDR3 is TGTGCCAGCAGTGAAAAAATAGCGGGGGTTTCCTACGAGCAGTACTTC. This encodes CASSEKIAGVSYEQYF.

The V gene is TRBV6-5, the J gene TRBJ1-1; the D gene is possibly TRBD1 (5 bases). With 4 bases removed from V and 6 bases from J, the gap between germline ends came to 18 bases. CDR1 is MNHEY, CDR2 SVGAGI, per germline. This CDR3 region has 15 residues. This CDR3 is CASSFWGSLVSEAFF. The CDR3 DNA is TGTGCCAGCAGTTTCTGGGGCAGCTTAGTCTCTGAAGCTTTCTTT.

The rearrangement links TRBV7-9 to TRBJ2-1; D perhaps matches TRBD1 (6 bases). V was cut by 3 bases and J by 5 bases, with 11 bases left in between. The CDR3 has 14 residues. Germline-derived CDR1 and CDR2 are SEHNR and FQNEAQ (reference sequence). The DNA for the CDR3 is TGTGCCAGCAGCTTTTTGACAGGAGACAATGAGCAGTTCTTC. This codes for CASSFLTGDNEQFF. The whole variable domain, remainder taken from reference TRBV7-9 and TRBJ2-1, is DTGVSQNPRHKITKRGQNVTFRCDPISEHNRLYWYRQTLGQGPEFLTYFQNEAQLEKSRLLSDRFSAERPKGSFSTLEIQRTEQGDSAMYLCASSFLTGDNEQFFGPGTRLTVL.

V and J are TRBV3-1 (or the pseudogene TRBV3-2) and TRBJ1-2, with TRBD1 identical over 7 bases. This CDR3 has 16 residues. The V and J ends lost 1 base and 2 bases, in that order; junction bases with no gene match: 7. Per the germline V gene, CDR1 is LGHDT and CDR2 is YNNKEL (reference sequence). CDR3 sequence (DNA): TGTGCCAGCAGCCAAGGAGGGGGCAAGACGAACTATGGCTACACCTTC. This gives the protein CASSQGGGKTNYGYTF.

V gene TRBV7-6 combines with J gene TRBJ1-3, with TRBD1 matching 7 bases. CDR1 is SGHVS and CDR2 is FNYEAQ in the germline V gene. V was clipped by 5 bases and J by 4 bases; unmatched bases: 11. The CDR3 has 16 residues. CDR3 coding DNA: TGTGCCAGCAGCATACAGACAGGGTCGGAAGGAAACACCATATATTTT. Translated, it gives CASSIQTGSEGNTIYF.

The chain couples TRBV19 to TRBJ1-4; a weak D match, TRBD1 (6 bases). V lost 7 bases to trimming and J lost 5 bases, with 20 bases between them. CDR1 and CDR2 (germline): LNHDA, SQIVND (reference sequence). The CDR3 length is 16 residues. CDR3 residues: CASKLDPNRENEKLFF. CDR3 nucleotide sequence: TGTGCCAGTAAATTGGATCCAAACAGGGAAAATGAAAAACTGTTTTTT.

This clone was observed once. The chain recombines TRBV21-1 with TRBJ1-6; the D segment call TRBD1 is taken from the table without a DNA check. TRBV21-1 is a pseudogene. The CDR3 contains 16 residues. The CDR3 region has the DNA TGTGCCAGCAGCCCCCAGGGTATGGGGCTTGGTTCGCCCCTCCACTTT. Amino acid sequence: CASSPQGMGLGSPLHF.

J is TRBJ2-7 and V is TRBV3-1 (or the pseudogene TRBV3-2), with D uncertain. The V end was cut by 5 bases, the J end by 4 bases, with 21 bases between. Germline lookup yields CDR1 LGHDT and CDR2 YNNKEL (reference sequence). The CDR3 covers 16 residues. The CDR3 DNA follows: TGTGCCAGCAGCGCTTTCCACGTGTCTCTATGGTACGAGCAGTACTTC. Protein: CASSAFHVSLWYEQYF.

V gene TRBV7-3 combines with J gene TRBJ1-2; 7 bases line up with TRBD1. CDR1 and CDR2 (germline): SGHTA, FQGTGA. The CDR3 loop spans 15 amino acids. V dropped 0 bases and J dropped 8; count of bases not matched to a gene: 9. The CDR3 DNA sequence: TGTGCCAGCAGCTTAACGGATGCACAGGGGTACGGCTACACCTTC. It is translated as CASSLTDAQGYGYTF.

The chain couples TRBV9 to TRBJ2-1, with 14 bases lining up with TRBD2. The CDR3 spans 14 residues. CDR1 is SGDLS, CDR2 YYNGEE, per germline. V lost 4 bases, J lost 10 bases, and 4 bases stayed unmatched. The CDR3 coding sequence is TGTGCCAGCAGCATGGGACTAGCGGGGGACGAGCAGTTCTTC. Translation gives CASSMGLAGDEQFF.

This sequence joins TRBV5-1 and TRBJ2-2, with D unresolved. Trimming removed 4 bases at V and 1 base at J, with 8 bases between. There are 14 residues in the CDR3. Per the germline V gene, CDR1 is SGHRS and CDR2 is YFSETQ. The CDR3 nucleotides are TGCGCCAGCAGCGACACGTTGAACACCGGGGAGCTGTTTTTT. This gives the protein CASSDTLNTGELFF. Together with reference TRBV5-1 and TRBJ2-2, the CDR3 gives the full variable domain: KAGVTQTPRYLIKTRGQQVTLSCSPISGHRSVSWYQQTPGQGLQFLFEYFSETQRNKGNFPGRFSGRQFSNSRSEMNVSTLELGDSALYLCASSDTLNTGELFFGEGSRLTVL.

This clone has more than one count but fewer than ten. CDR3 DNA sequence: TGCGCCAGCAGCGAGCCCCCCACTGAAGCTTTCTTT. Amino acid sequence: CASSEPPTEAFF. The chain combines TRBV5-1 with TRBJ1-1; D call uncertain. The CDR3 length is 12 residues. The V end lost 4 bases, the J end lost 4 bases, and 8 bases lay between the germline ends. Germline CDR1 SGHRS, CDR2 YFSETQ.

In its sample, this clone was seen once. V is TRBV24-1 and J is TRBJ1-2; D is unclear. The V end lost 8 bases, the J end lost 7 bases, and 13 bases lay between the germline ends. This CDR3 contains 12 residues. Germline loops: CDR1 KGHDR, CDR2 SFDVKD. The CDR3 spells CATNYKGSGYTF. Here the CDR3 DNA reads TGTGCCACCAACTATAAAGGTTCTGGCTACACCTTC.

In its sample, this clone was seen once. The chain links TRBV27 to TRBJ2-7, with 11 bases matching TRBD1. V was pared by 2 bases and J by 5 bases, with 5 bases of the junction left unmatched. Germline V gives CDR1 MNHEY, CDR2 SMNVEV (reference sequence). The CDR3 sequence is 15 residues long. The CDR3 sequence: CASSLGTGGLNEQYF. In nucleotides, the CDR3 is TGTGCCAGCAGTTTAGGGACAGGGGGTCTGAACGAGCAGTACTTC.

V is TRBV7-9 and J is TRBJ2-5, with 7 bases aligning to TRBD1. CDR3 length: 16 amino acids. Germline trimming cut 6 bases from V and 5 bases from J; bases unmatched to any gene: 15. Germline V gene data show CDR1 as SEHNR and CDR2 as FQNEAQ (reference sequence). The CDR3 here is CASSRLTGIVAETQYF. CDR3 DNA sequence: TGTGCCAGCAGTCGACTGACAGGGATTGTCGCGGAGACCCAGTACTTC.

This chain uses TRBV2 with TRBJ1-5; unclear D gene. CDR3 size: 13 residues. V gave up 7 bases and J gave up 0 bases, with 7 bases separating them. Germline CDR1 is SNHLY and CDR2 is FYNNEI. The CDR3 DNA reads TGTGCCAGCATGGCAGATAGCAATCAGCCCCAGCATTTT. It encodes CASMADSNQPQHF.

Worth noting for this clone: Other DNA sequences from this sample encode an identical CDR3 as well. V usage is TRBV19 and J usage is TRBJ1-5; 10 bases fit TRBD1. There are 14 residues in the CDR3. Germline loops: CDR1 LNHDA, CDR2 SQIVND (reference sequence). Trimming cost V 5 bases and J 7 bases; bases outside gene matches: 5. The CDR3 nucleotides are TGTGCCAGTAGTTCCCGGGACAGGGGACAGCCCCAGCATTTT. Translation: CASSSRDRGQPQHF. The full variable domain, in which reference TRBV19 and TRBJ1-5 provide the parts outside the CDR3, is DGGITQSPKYLFRKEGQNVTLSCEQNLNHDAMYWYRQDPGQGLRLIYYSQIVNDFQKGDIAEGYSVSREKKESFPLTVTSAQKNPTAFYLCASSSRDRGQPQHFGDGTRLSIL.

The V and J genes are TRBV3-1 (or the pseudogene TRBV3-2) and TRBJ1-6; D is possibly TRBD1 (5 bases). The V gene's germline CDR1 is LGHDT and CDR2 YNNKEL (reference sequence). The ends were cut back, 6 bases at V and 12 bases at J, with 21 bases in the middle. CDR3 length: 15 residues. DNA for the CDR3: TGTGCCAGCAGACCCGTTGGGCAGGTGGGGGGACCCCTCCACTTT. It yields the protein CASRPVGQVGGPLHF.

This clone was counted a single time. The chain joins TRBV18 to TRBJ1-4; D remains unclear. Trimming shortened V by 6 bases and J by 8 bases, and 19 bases separated the two germline ends. This CDR3 is built from 15 residues. CDR1 is KGHSH, CDR2 LQKENI, per germline. CDR3 loop: CASSPDSVEWEKLFF. CDR3 nucleotides: TGTGCCAGCTCGCCGGACTCAGTGGAGTGGGAAAAACTGTTTTTT.

The V and J genes are TRBV15 and TRBJ1-1, with D hard to call. V dropped 3 bases and J dropped 1 base, with 9 bases sitting between them. The CDR3 extends over 14 amino acids. CDR1 LNHNV and CDR2 YYDKDF come from the germline V gene (reference sequence). CDR3 in amino acids: CATSSNVGNTEAFF. CDR3 in DNA: TGTGCCACCAGCAGCAACGTCGGGAACACTGAAGCTTTCTTT.

The chain has TRBV10-2 and TRBJ1-2; 7 nucleotides align to TRBD1. Unmatched junction bases numbered 6, after V lost 5 bases and J lost 3 bases. From germline, CDR1 is WSHSY and CDR2 SAAADI. The CDR3 runs 14 residues. The CDR3 protein is CASSKVQGDYGYTF. CDR3 sequence (DNA): TGCGCCAGCAGTAAGGTCCAGGGGGACTATGGCTACACCTTC.

This chain joins TRBV7-2 and TRBJ2-7, with D uncertain. V lost 5 bases, J lost 7 bases, and 15 bases lay in between. CDR3 length equals 13 residues. Germline V gene data show CDR1 as SGHTA and CDR2 as FQGNSA. This CDR3 reads CASSTNSPREQYF. In nucleotides, the CDR3 is TGTGCCAGCAGCACCAACTCCCCTCGGGAGCAGTACTTC.